Sequencing of this TCR beta chain was carried out in a study of blood T cell repertoires in COVID-19. Study-wide context: Specimens from acute and convalescent COVID-19 originated in the United States, Italy and Spain. In each case, the material was cDNA or gDNA derived from T cells, B-cell-depleted T cells, or PBMCs.

Patients in Seattle were enrolled during active infection, then followed longitudinally. The CDR3 contains 15 residues. The germline V gene has CDR1 DFQATT and CDR2 SNEGSKA (reference sequence). V gave up 6 bases and J gave up 5 bases, with 20 bases separating them. Per the study methods: Amplification from reference gene primers served as the basis for estimated nucleated cell counts. Using immunoSEQ multiplex PCR, the repertoire was profiled, and TCRdb retains in-frame clones only, with some absent. V, J and clone size reflect that table, while D and trimming were determined from the DNA. Counted here are more than 80,000 clones, around 91% occurring once; the ten biggest clones make up 5% to 7%.

This TCR was recovered from a man between 18 and 29 years old with COVID-19, enrolled during active disease. The chain recombines TRBV20-1 with TRBJ1-3; possibly TRBD1 for D (5 bases). The sequencing sample was made of peripheral blood. The chain's CDR3 is CSASSPGRARNTIYF. The DNA for the CDR3 is TGCAGTGCCAGTTCTCCCGGCAGGGCTCGAAACACCATATATTTT.